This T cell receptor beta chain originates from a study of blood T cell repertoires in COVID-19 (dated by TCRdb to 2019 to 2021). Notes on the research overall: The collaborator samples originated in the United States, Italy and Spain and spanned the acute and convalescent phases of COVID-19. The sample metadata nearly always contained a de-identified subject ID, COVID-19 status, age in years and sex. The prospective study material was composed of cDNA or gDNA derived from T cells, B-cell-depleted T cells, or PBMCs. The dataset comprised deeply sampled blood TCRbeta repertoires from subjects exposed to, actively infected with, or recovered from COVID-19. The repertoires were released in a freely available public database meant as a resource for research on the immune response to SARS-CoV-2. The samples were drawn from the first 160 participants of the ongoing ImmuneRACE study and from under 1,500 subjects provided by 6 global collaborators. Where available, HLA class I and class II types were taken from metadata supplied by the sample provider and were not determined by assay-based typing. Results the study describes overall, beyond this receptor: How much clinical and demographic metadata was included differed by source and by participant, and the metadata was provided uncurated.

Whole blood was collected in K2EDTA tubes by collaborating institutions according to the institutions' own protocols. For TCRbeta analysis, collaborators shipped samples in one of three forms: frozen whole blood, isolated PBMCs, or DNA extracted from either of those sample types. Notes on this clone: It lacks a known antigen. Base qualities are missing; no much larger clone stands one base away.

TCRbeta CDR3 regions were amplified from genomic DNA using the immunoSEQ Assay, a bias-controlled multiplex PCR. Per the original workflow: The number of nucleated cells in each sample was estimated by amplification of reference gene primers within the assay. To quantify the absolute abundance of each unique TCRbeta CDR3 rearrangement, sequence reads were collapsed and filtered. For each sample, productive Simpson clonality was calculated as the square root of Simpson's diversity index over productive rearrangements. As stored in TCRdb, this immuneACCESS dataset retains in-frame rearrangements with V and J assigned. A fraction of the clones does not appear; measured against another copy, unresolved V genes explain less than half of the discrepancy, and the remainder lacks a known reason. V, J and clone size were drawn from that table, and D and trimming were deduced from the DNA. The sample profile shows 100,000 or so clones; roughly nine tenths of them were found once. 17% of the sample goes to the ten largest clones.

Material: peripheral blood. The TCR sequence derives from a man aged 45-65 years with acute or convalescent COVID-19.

CDR3 protein: CASSFRGSSYNEQFF. The DNA is as follows: TGTGCCAGCAGCTTCCGGGGGAGCTCCTACAATGAGCAGTTCTTC. The chain was built from TRBV7-8 and TRBJ2-1, with TRBD2 tentatively as D gene (6 bases match). The CDR3 spans 15 residues, from the cysteine through the phenylalanine. Only the CDR3 DNA stays, 45 bases, in frame from base 1. Per the germline V gene, SGHVS is the CDR1 and FQNEAQ is the CDR2. V is shortened by 3 bases, J by 0 bases, and the region joining them spans 9 bases.